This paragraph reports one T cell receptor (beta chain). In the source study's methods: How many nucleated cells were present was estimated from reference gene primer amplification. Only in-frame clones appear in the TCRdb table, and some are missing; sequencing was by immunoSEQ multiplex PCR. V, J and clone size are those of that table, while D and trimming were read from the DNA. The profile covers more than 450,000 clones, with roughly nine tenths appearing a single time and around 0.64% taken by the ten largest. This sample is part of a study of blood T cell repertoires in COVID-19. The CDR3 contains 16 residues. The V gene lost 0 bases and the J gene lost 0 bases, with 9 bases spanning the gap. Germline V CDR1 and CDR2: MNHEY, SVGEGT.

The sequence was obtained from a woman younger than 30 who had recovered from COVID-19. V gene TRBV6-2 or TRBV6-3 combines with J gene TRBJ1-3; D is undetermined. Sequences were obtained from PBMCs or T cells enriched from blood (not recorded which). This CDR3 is CASSYSGSSSGNTIYF. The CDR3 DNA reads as TGTGCCAGCAGTTACTCGGGCAGCTCCTCTGGAAACACCATATATTTT.